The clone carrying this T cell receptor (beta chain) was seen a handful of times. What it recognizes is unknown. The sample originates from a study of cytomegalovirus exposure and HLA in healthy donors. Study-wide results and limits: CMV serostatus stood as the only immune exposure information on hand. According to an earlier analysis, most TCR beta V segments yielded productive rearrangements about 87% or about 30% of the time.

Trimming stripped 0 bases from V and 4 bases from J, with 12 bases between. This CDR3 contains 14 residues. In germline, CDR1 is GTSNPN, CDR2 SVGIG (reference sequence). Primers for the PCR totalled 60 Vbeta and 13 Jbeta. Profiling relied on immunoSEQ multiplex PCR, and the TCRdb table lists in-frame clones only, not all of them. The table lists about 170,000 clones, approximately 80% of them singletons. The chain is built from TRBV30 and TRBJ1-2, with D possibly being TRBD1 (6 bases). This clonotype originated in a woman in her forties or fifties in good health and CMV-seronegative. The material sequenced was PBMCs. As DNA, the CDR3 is TGTGCCTGGAGTGTTGGGGGGGGCAGCTATGGCTACACCTTC. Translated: CAWSVGGGSYGYTF. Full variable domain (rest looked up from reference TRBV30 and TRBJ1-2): SQTIHQWPATLVQPVGSPLSLECTVEGTSNPNLYWYRQAAGRGLQLLFYSVGIGQISSEVPQNLSASRPQDRQFILSSKKLLLSDSGFYLCAWSVGGGSYGYTFGSGTRLTVV.